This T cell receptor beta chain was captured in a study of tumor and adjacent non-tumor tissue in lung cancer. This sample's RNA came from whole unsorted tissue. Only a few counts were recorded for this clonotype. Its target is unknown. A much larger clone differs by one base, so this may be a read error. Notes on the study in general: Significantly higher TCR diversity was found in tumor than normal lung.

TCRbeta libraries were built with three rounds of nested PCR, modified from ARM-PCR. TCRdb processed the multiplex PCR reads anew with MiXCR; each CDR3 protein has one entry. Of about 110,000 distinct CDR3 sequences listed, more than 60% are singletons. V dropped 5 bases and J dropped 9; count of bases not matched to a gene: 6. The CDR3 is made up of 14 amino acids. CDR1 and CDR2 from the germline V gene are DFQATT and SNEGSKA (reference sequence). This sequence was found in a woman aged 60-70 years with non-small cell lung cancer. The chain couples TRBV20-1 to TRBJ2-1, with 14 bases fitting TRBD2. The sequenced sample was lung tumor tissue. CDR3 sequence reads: CSAPGTSGRAEQFF. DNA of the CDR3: TGCAGTGCTCCCGGGACTAGCGGGAGAGCTGAGCAGTTCTTC.